This T cell receptor beta chain was recovered during a study of beta chain features in type 1 diabetes. Findings and caveats of the study: It was among patients, rather than healthy donors, that naive, central memory and Treg TCRB repertoires appeared more similar. Shortening of TCRB CDR3s, moderate but significant, appeared in all four CD4+ subsets of Type 1 diabetes patients.

Isolated RNA was reverse transcribed in full, so expressed TCRB transcripts were sequenced. Using immunoSEQ multiplex PCR, the repertoire was profiled, and TCRdb retains in-frame clones only, with some absent. The sample yields 240,000 or so clones, over 65% seen once. CD4+ naive, central memory, regulatory and stem cell-like memory subsets were isolated by sorting on CD45RO/CCR7/CD25/CD127/CD95/CD27. Concerning this clone: The antigen is unknown.

Per the germline V gene, CDR1 is SQVTM and CDR2 is ANQGSEA. The V end was cut by 6 bases, the J end by 6 bases, with 12 bases between. The CDR3 is 12 amino acids. This chain joins TRBV29-1 and TRBJ1-5; D perhaps matches TRBD1 (6 bases). This sequence was found in a man aged 30-40 years in good health. Sequencing was done on a sample of naive CD4+ T cells from blood. This CDR3 is CSVGGGGQPQHF. In DNA form, the CDR3 reads TGCAGCGTAGGGGGGGGCGGTCAGCCCCAGCATTTT.